A single sample is the source of the 5 T cell receptor beta chains below, sequenced in a study of blood T cell repertoires in COVID-19. Only in-frame clones appear in the TCRdb table, and some are missing; sequencing was by immunoSEQ multiplex PCR. The data hold some 130,000 clones, with 60% to 75% observed a single time. The sequenced material came from peripheral blood. These receptors came from a woman aged 70-85 years with acute or convalescent COVID-19.

This sequence joins TRBV5-6 and TRBJ1-1; D call uncertain. CDR1 is SGHDT and CDR2 is YYEEEE in the germline V gene. The V and J ends lost 6 bases and 3 bases respectively, with 15 bases between them. The CDR3 spans 14 residues. CDR3 coding DNA: TGTGCCAGCAATATTTGGCCCGCCTACACTGAAGCTTTCTTT. Translation gives CASNIWPAYTEAFF.

There are a few counts of this clone. The chain carries TRBV6-1 and TRBJ1-6; 7 bases align to TRBD1. Germline V gene data show CDR1 as MNHNS and CDR2 as SASEGT. This CDR3 is built from 18 residues. V lost 4 bases and J lost 10; bases outside the gene matches: 19. The CDR3 DNA is TGTGCCAGCAGTGTCTATGGGACAGCGACGTCGCAACCGTCACCCCTCCACTTT. Protein: CASSVYGTATSQPSPLHF.

The chain joins TRBV25-1 to TRBJ2-5, with 8 bases identical to TRBD2. Germline V gene sequence: CDR1 MGHDK, CDR2 SYGVNS. Unmatched junction bases numbered 13, after V lost 4 bases and J lost 6 bases. The length of the CDR3 is 16 residues. The CDR3 bases are TGTGCCAGCAGTGGCCCCAGAGCGGGGGCCAACAAGACCCAGTACTTC. This gives the protein CASSGPRAGANKTQYF.

This rearrangement joins TRBV7-6 to TRBJ2-5, with 9 positions matching TRBD2. The CDR3 totals 15 residues. Looked up from germline, CDR1 is SGHVS and CDR2 is FNYEAQ. Trimming took 5 bases from V and 4 from J; bases not matched to a gene: 8. The CDR3 here is CASSAMRGGGETQYF. CDR3 nucleotide sequence: TGTGCCAGCAGCGCTATGCGGGGGGGCGGAGAGACCCAGTACTTC.

The rearrangement links TRBV7-2 to TRBJ1-6, with TRBD1 matching over 8 bases. In germline, CDR1 is SGHTA, CDR2 FQGNSA. Trimming removed 5 bases from V and 6 bases from J; junction bases left unmatched: 6. The length of the CDR3 is 15 residues. The CDR3 coding sequence is TGTGCCAGCAGCCAGGGACAGGTTTTTAATTCACCCCTCCACTTT. It specifies CASSQGQVFNSPLHF.